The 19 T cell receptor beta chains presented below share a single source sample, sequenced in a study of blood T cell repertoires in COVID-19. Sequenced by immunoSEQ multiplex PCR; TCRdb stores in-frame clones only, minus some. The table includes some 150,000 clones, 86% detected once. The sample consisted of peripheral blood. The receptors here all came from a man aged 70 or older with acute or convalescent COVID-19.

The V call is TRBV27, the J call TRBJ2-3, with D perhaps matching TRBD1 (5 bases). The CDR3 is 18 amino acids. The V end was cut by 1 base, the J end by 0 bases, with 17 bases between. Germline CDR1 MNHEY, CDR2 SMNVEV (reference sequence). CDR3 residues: CASSLLGRARDSTDTQYF. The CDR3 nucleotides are TGTGCCAGCAGTTTATTAGGCAGGGCTAGAGATAGCACAGATACGCAGTATTTT.

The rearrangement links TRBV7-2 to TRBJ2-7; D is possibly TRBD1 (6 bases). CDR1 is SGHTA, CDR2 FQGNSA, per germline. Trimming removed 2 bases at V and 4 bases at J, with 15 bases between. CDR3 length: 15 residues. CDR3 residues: CASSLTDSRGYEQYF. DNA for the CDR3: TGTGCCAGCAGCTTAACGGACAGCCGAGGGTACGAGCAGTACTTC.

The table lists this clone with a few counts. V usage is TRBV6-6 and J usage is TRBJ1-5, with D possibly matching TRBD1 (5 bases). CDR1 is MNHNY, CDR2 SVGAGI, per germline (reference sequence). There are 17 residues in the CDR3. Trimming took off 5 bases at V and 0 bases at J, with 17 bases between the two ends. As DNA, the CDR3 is TGTGCCAGCAGTCCCCGACAGAACAGTTATAGCAATCAGCCCCAGCATTTT. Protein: CASSPRQNSYSNQPQHF.

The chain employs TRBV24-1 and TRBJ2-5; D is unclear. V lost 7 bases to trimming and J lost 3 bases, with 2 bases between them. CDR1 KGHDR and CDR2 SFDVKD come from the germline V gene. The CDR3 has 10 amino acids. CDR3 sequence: CATSEETQYF. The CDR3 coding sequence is TGTGCCACCAGCGAAGAGACCCAGTACTTC.

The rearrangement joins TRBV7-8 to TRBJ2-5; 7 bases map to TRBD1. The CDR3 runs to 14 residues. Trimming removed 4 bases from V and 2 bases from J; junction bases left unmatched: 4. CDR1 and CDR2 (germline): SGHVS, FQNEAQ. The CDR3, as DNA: TGTGCCAGCAGCTCGGGGACAGTACAAGAGACCCAGTACTTC. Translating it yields CASSSGTVQETQYF.

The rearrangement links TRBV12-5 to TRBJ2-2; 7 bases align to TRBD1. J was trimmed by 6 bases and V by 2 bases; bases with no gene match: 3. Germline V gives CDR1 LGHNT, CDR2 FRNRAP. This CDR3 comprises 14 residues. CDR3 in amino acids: CASGLSDRAGELFF. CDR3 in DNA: TGTGCTAGTGGTTTGTCAGACAGGGCCGGGGAGCTGTTTTTT. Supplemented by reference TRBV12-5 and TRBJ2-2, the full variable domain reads DARVTQTPRHKVTEMGQEVTMRCQPILGHNTVFWYRQTMMQGLELLAYFRNRAPLDDSGMPKDRFSAEMPDATLATLKIQPSEPRDSAVYFCASGLSDRAGELFFGEGSRLTVL.

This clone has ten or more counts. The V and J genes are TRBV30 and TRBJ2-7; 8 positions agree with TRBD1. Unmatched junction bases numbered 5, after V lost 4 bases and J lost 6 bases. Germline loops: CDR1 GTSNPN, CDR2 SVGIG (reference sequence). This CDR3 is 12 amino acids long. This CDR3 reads CAWTGGVCEQYF. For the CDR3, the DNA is TGTGCCTGGACAGGGGGCGTCTGCGAGCAGTACTTC. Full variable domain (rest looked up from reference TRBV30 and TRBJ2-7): SQTIHQWPATLVQPVGSPLSLECTVEGTSNPNLYWYRQAAGRGLQLLFYSVGIGQISSEVPQNLSASRPQDRQFILSSKKLLLSDSGFYLCAWTGGVCEQYFGPGTRLTVT.

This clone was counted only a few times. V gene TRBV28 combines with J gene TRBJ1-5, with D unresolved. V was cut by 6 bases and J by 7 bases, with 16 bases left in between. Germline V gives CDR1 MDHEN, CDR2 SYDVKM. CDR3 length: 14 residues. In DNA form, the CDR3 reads TGTGCCAGCAGACCTGGACTGGTGGGACAGCCCCAGCATTTT. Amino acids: CASRPGLVGQPQHF.

The CDR3 region has the DNA TGTGCCAGCACCTTACAGGGGGCGCGGATCTACGAGCAGTACTTC. Amino acids: CASTLQGARIYEQYF. The chain recombines TRBV28 with TRBJ2-7, with 9 positions matching TRBD1. Trimming took 7 bases from V and 3 from J; bases not matched to a gene: 10. Germline V lookup: CDR1 MDHEN, CDR2 SYDVKM. The CDR3 loop spans 15 amino acids.

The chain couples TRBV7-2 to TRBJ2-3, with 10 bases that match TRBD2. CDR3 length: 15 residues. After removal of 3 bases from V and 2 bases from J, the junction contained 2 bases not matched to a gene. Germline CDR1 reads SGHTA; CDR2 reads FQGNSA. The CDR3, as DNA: TGTGCCAGCAGCTTTAGCGGGAGGACCACAGATACGCAGTATTTT. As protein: CASSFSGRTTDTQYF.

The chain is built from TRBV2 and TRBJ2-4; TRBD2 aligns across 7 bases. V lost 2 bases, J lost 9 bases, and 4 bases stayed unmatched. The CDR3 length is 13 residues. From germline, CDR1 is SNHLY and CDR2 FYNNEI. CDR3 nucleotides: TGTGCCAGCAGTGAAAGCGGGATTGGCATTCAGTACTTC. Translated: CASSESGIGIQYF.

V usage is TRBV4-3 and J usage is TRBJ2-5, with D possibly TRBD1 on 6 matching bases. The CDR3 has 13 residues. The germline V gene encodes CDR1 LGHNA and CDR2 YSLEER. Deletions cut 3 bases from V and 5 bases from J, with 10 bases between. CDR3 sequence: CASSHERGETQYF. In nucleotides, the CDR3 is TGCGCCAGCAGCCACGAGAGGGGGGAGACCCAGTACTTC.

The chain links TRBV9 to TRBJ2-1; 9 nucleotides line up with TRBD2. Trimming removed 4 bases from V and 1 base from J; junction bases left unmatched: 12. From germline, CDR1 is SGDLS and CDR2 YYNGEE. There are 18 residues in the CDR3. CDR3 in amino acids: CASSPRVAGERSYNEQFF. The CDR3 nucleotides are TGTGCCAGCAGCCCCCGGGTAGCGGGAGAAAGGTCCTACAATGAGCAGTTCTTC.

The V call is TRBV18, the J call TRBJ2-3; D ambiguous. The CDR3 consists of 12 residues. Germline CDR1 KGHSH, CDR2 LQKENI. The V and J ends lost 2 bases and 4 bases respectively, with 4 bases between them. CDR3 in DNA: TGTGCCAGCTCACCATCCGCAGATACGCAGTATTTT. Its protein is CASSPSADTQYF.

CDR3 amino acids: CASSLASEFGQQFF. The CDR3 DNA follows: TGTGCCAGCAGTTTGGCTAGCGAATTTGGTCAGCAGTTCTTC. The genes are TRBV27 and TRBJ2-1, with D maybe TRBD2 (6 bases). CDR1 and CDR2 from the germline V gene are MNHEY and SMNVEV (reference sequence). The CDR3 spans 14 residues. V lost 3 bases and J lost 11, with 17 bases in between.

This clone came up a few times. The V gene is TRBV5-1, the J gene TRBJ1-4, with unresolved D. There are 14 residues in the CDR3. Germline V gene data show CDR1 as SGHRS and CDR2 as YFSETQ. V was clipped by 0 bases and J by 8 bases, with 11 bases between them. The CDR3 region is CASSLAGFAEKLFF. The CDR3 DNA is TGCGCCAGCAGCTTGGCCGGGTTTGCGGAAAAACTGTTTTTT.

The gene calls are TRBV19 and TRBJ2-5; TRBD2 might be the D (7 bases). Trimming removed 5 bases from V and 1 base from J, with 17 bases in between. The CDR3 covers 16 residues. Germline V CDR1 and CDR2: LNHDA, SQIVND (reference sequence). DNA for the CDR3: TGTGCCAGTAGTTTCGGACAGCGGGGCCCCCAAGAGACCCAGTACTTC. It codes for CASSFGQRGPQETQYF.

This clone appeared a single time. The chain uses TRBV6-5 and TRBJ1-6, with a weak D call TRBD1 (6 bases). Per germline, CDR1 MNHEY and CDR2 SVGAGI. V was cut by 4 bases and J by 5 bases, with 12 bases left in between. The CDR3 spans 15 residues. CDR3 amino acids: CASSFQGMNNSPLHF. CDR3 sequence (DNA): TGTGCCAGCAGTTTCCAGGGGATGAATAATTCACCCCTCCACTTT.

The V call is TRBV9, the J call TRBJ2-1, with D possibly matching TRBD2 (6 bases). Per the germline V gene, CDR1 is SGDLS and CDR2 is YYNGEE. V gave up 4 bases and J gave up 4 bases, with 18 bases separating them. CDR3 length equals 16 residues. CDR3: CASSPRTGLQYNEQFF. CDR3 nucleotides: TGTGCCAGCAGCCCCCGAACGGGACTCCAATACAATGAGCAGTTCTTC.